The 26 T cell receptor beta chains listed next were all sequenced from one sample in a study of cytomegalovirus exposure and HLA in healthy donors (dated by TCRdb to the late 2010s). Library preparation employed the immunoSEQ multiplex PCR assay. The multiplex PCR relied on a mix of 60 forward primers for TCR Vbeta segments and 13 reverse primers for TCR Jbeta segments. This is the immuneACCESS table as TCRdb keeps it, with only in-frame sequences that have V and J called. A part of the clones is gone; compared with another copy, unresolved V genes explain less than half, and the rest is unexplained. In all, the sample holds more than 80,000 clones, and 65% to 85% of those were seen once. Over 15% of the sample goes to the ten largest clones. The source material was PBMCs. Receptor source: an older woman in good health and CMV-seropositive.

This sequence joins TRBV18 and TRBJ1-5, with 8 positions matching TRBD1. The V gene's germline CDR1 is KGHSH and CDR2 LQKENI. The CDR3 loop spans 15 amino acids. The trim removed 3 bases at V and 7 bases at J, leaving 8 bases unmatched. The CDR3 sequence: CASSPPDREGQPQHF. For the CDR3, the DNA is TGTGCCAGCTCACCTCCGGACAGGGAGGGACAGCCCCAGCATTTT.

The J gene is TRBJ2-7, the V gene TRBV2, with TRBD2 as a possible D gene (6 bases). The CDR3 runs 17 residues. Trimming took off 0 bases at V and 6 bases at J, with 21 bases between the two ends. Germline loops: CDR1 SNHLY, CDR2 FYNNEI. In DNA, the CDR3 is TGTGCCAGCAGTGAAGCGCGGGGCGTTCGGGACGTGGCCGAGCAGTACTTC. This translates into CASSEARGVRDVAEQYF.

The rearrangement uses TRBV29-1 and TRBJ2-3, with 8 positions matching TRBD2. CDR3 length: 14 residues. The V segment lost 5 bases and the J segment 0 bases; nucleotides outside the gene matches: 4. Germline values: CDR1 SQVTM, CDR2 ANQGSEA. CDR3 nucleotides: TGCAGCGTTCGGGGGGGTTCTAGCACAGATACGCAGTATTTT. Translated: CSVRGGSSTDTQYF.

The table lists this clone with a few counts. The V and J genes are TRBV6-1 and TRBJ2-7; 14 bases align to TRBD2. The CDR3 runs to 15 residues. Germline CDR1 and CDR2: MNHNS and SASEGT. The ends lost 4 bases at V and 7 bases at J; junction bases unmatched: 6. Here the CDR3 reads CASSVGTSGSLEQYF. DNA of the CDR3: TGTGCCAGCAGTGTCGGGACTAGCGGGAGCCTGGAGCAGTACTTC.

The chain links TRBV5-4 to TRBJ2-1; possibly TRBD2 for D (6 bases). Germline V gives CDR1 SGHNT, CDR2 YYREEE (reference sequence). The V and J ends lost 4 bases and 1 base respectively, with 18 bases between them. The CDR3 spans 17 residues. CDR3 sequence reads: CASSTLKGRHSYNEQFF. The CDR3 region has the DNA TGTGCCAGCAGCACTTTAAAGGGGAGGCATTCCTACAATGAGCAGTTCTTC. The full variable domain, its missing parts supplied by reference TRBV5-4 and TRBJ2-1, is ETGVTQSPTHLIKTRGQQVTLRCSSQSGHNTVSWYQQALGQGPQFIFQYYREEENGRGNFPPRFSGLQFPNYSSELNVNALELDDSALYLCASSTLKGRHSYNEQFFGPGTRLTVL.

In this sample, this clone turned up a few times. This chain links TRBV5-1 with TRBJ2-6, with 12 bases aligning to TRBD1. Germline lookup yields CDR1 SGHRS and CDR2 YFSETQ. The CDR3 totals 16 residues. Trimming cost V 5 bases and J 4 bases; bases outside gene matches: 4. The CDR3, as DNA: TGCGCCAGCAGGGGACAGGGGGCGCCGGGGGCCAACGTCCTGACTTTC. Translating it yields CASRGQGAPGANVLTF.

Turning to this clone: A read error may account for a junction end that differs from germline. The J gene is TRBJ1-1, the V gene TRBV4-1; perhaps TRBD1 as D (5 bases). Germline CDR1 and CDR2: MGHRA and YSYEKL. The CDR3 consists of 13 residues. The CDR3 DNA is TGCGCCAGCAGCCAAGAGGTCGGGGGTTCATTCCATTTT. Residues: CASSQEVGGSFHF.

V and J are TRBV7-9 and TRBJ2-3; 10 positions agree with TRBD2. With V trimmed by 5 bases and J by 2 bases, 7 bases remained unmatched. Germline lookup yields CDR1 SEHNR and CDR2 FQNEAQ (reference sequence). This CDR3 is built from 16 residues. The chain's CDR3 is CASSLAGLADTDTQYF. For the CDR3, the DNA is TGTGCCAGCAGCCTCGCAGGACTAGCGGACACAGATACGCAGTATTTT. The whole variable domain, filled in from reference TRBV7-9 and TRBJ2-3, reads DTGVSQNPRHKITKRGQNVTFRCDPISEHNRLYWYRQTLGQGPEFLTYFQNEAQLEKSRLLSDRFSAERPKGSFSTLEIQRTEQGDSAMYLCASSLAGLADTDTQYFGPGTRLTVL.

The rearrangement links TRBV7-9 to TRBJ2-5; tentatively, D is TRBD2 (7 bases). In germline, CDR1 is SEHNR, CDR2 FQNEAQ (reference sequence). The CDR3 is made up of 14 amino acids. V was cut by 6 bases and J by 5 bases, with 16 bases left in between. The CDR3 is CASRSLEGGETQYF. As DNA, the CDR3 is TGTGCCAGCAGATCTTTAGAGGGGGGGGAGACCCAGTACTTC.

The V gene is TRBV19, the J gene TRBJ1-5; D remains ambiguous. Germline lookup yields CDR1 LNHDA and CDR2 SQIVND (reference sequence). This CDR3 is built from 16 residues. V was shortened by 4 bases and J by 6 bases, with 19 bases between the two germline ends. The CDR3 protein is CASSNSGYSPPQPQHF. Written as DNA, the CDR3 is TGTGCCAGTAGTAACAGCGGATACAGTCCCCCTCAGCCCCAGCATTTT.

The V and J genes are TRBV5-1 and TRBJ2-5; D not certain. V was cut by 0 bases and J by 4 bases, with 7 bases left in between. The germline gives CDR1 SGHRS, CDR2 YFSETQ. The CDR3 is 13 residues long. CDR3 in amino acids: CASSLATVETQYF. DNA for the CDR3: TGCGCCAGCAGCTTGGCCACGGTAGAGACCCAGTACTTC. Variable domain in full (rest from reference TRBV5-1 and TRBJ2-5): KAGVTQTPRYLIKTRGQQVTLSCSPISGHRSVSWYQQTPGQGLQFLFEYFSETQRNKGNFPGRFSGRQFSNSRSEMNVSTLELGDSALYLCASSLATVETQYFGPGTRLLVL.

V and J are TRBV28 and TRBJ2-3; a possible D gene is TRBD2 (5 bases). Germline V gene sequence: CDR1 MDHEN, CDR2 SYDVKM. V lost 5 bases, J lost 0 bases, and 12 bases lay in between. CDR3 length: 15 amino acids. The CDR3 region is CASSPTRGSTDTQYF. Here the CDR3 DNA reads TGTGCCAGCAGTCCCACTCGCGGGAGCACAGATACGCAGTATTTT.

This clone showed up just once. The chain joins TRBV6-5 to TRBJ2-7; 7 bases map to TRBD1. Looked up from germline, CDR1 is MNHEY and CDR2 is SVGAGI. V lost 1 base and J lost 2; bases outside the gene matches: 5. This CDR3 has 15 residues. DNA of the CDR3: TGTGCCAGCAGTTACTACCGGGACAGTGCCTACGAGCAGTACTTC. Translated, it gives CASSYYRDSAYEQYF.

V gene TRBV19 combines with J gene TRBJ1-2, with a tentative D call TRBD1 (6 bases). The germline V and J ends were trimmed by 3 bases and 5 bases, with 16 bases remaining between them. Germline V CDR1 and CDR2: LNHDA, SQIVND (reference sequence). CDR3 size: 15 residues. Here the CDR3 DNA reads TGTGCCAGTAGTATGGGGGCGAGCCAAGGATATGGCTACACCTTC. As protein: CASSMGASQGYGYTF.

This clone was seen a few times. This chain joins TRBV10-3 and TRBJ2-1; 7 nucleotides agree with TRBD2. The CDR3 sequence is 14 residues long. Germline V gene sequence: CDR1 ENHRY, CDR2 SYGVKD. With 2 bases clipped from V and 4 bases from J, the junction kept 2 bases outside the gene matches. The CDR3 DNA reads TGTGCCATCAGTGAGACTAGCGAGTACAATGAGCAGTTCTTC. The encoded protein is CAISETSEYNEQFF.

This chain links TRBV29-1 with TRBJ1-2; TRBD1 is a possible D gene (6 bases). Germline CDR1 is SQVTM and CDR2 is ANQGSEA. This CDR3 is 13 amino acids long. V was pared by 4 bases and J by 1 base, with 10 bases between. The CDR3 region has the DNA TGCAGCGTTGTTGGACAGAATAACTATGGCTACACCTTC. Translating gives CSVVGQNNYGYTF.

V gene TRBV28 combines with J gene TRBJ2-5; TRBD2 aligns across 8 bases. The CDR3 spans 14 residues. V lost 3 bases, J lost 11 bases, and 11 bases stayed unmatched. Germline CDR1 reads MDHEN; CDR2 reads SYDVKM. The CDR3 DNA follows: TGTGCCAGCAGTTTGTCCGGGACGGGAGGGGAGCAGTACTTC. This gives the protein CASSLSGTGGEQYF.

The rearrangement uses TRBV7-2 and TRBJ1-6, with TRBD1 as a possible D gene (6 bases). V shed 1 base and J shed 10 bases, with 14 bases lying between them. From germline, CDR1 is SGHTA and CDR2 FQGNSA. This CDR3 spans 15 amino acids. This CDR3 reads CASSLVTGKGSPLHF. CDR3 coding DNA: TGTGCCAGCAGCTTAGTAACAGGGAAAGGGTCACCCCTCCACTTT.

The rearrangement uses TRBV30 and TRBJ1-1; no definite D call. CDR1 and CDR2 from the germline V gene are GTSNPN and SVGIG (reference sequence). The V end lost 5 bases, the J end lost 10 bases, and 14 bases lay between the germline ends. The CDR3 runs 11 residues. As DNA, the CDR3 is TGTGCCTGGGTACCTAGAGGGCGAGCTTTCTTT. This translates into CAWVPRGRAFF.

This chain connects TRBV9 to TRBJ2-3, with unresolved D. CDR3 length: 10 amino acids. Germline CDR1 reads SGDLS; CDR2 reads YYNGEE. V was clipped by 7 bases and J by 7 bases, with 7 bases between them. The CDR3 nucleotides read TGTGCCAGCGGAACTAATACGCAGTATTTT. Its protein product is CASGTNTQYF.

The gene calls are TRBV2 and TRBJ2-1, with D perhaps TRBD2 (6 bases). Deletions cut 6 bases from V and 2 bases from J, with 14 bases between. Germline CDR1 reads SNHLY; CDR2 reads FYNNEI. The CDR3 length is 15 residues. The CDR3 DNA follows: TGTGCCAGCAGACCCCGGGGGTCTCCCTACAATGAGCAGTTCTTC. It codes for CASRPRGSPYNEQFF.

This chain connects TRBV30 to TRBJ1-6; 10 nucleotides agree with TRBD1. The V gene's germline CDR1 is GTSNPN and CDR2 SVGIG (reference sequence). There are 16 residues in the CDR3. V was pared by 2 bases and J by 7 bases, with 8 bases of the junction left unmatched. The CDR3 DNA reads as TGTGCCTGGAGTTGGGACAGGGGATCGTTGAATTCACCCCTCCACTTT. Its protein product is CAWSWDRGSLNSPLHF.

The chain carries TRBV5-1 and TRBJ1-1; 8 nucleotides line up with TRBD1. Germline CDR1 is SGHRS and CDR2 is YFSETQ. The CDR3 sequence is 16 residues long. V lost 2 bases to trimming and J lost 1 base; unmatched junction nucleotides: 7. The CDR3 DNA follows: TGCGCCAGCAGCTTATATAACGACAGGGGGAACACTGAAGCTTTCTTT. Protein product: CASSLYNDRGNTEAFF.

V usage is TRBV18 and J usage is TRBJ1-1; D not resolved. This CDR3 spans 14 amino acids. Germline V gene data show CDR1 as KGHSH and CDR2 as LQKENI. Between the trimmed V and J ends, which lost 2 bases and 0 bases, there was a span of 7 bases. CDR3: CASSPALMNTEAFF. CDR3 bases: TGTGCCAGCTCACCAGCACTAATGAACACTGAAGCTTTCTTT.

CDR3 DNA: TGTGCCAGCAGTTACTCTGGGAATAGCGCAGATACGCAGTATTTT. Its translation: CASSYSGNSADTQYF. The chain is built from TRBV6-5 and TRBJ2-3, with a possible D match to TRBD2 (5 bases). The CDR3 has 15 residues. The V end was cut by 0 bases, the J end by 4 bases, with 11 bases between. Germline-derived CDR1 and CDR2 are MNHEY and SVGAGI.

This chain connects TRBV5-1 to TRBJ1-3, with TRBD1 matching over 7 bases. V lost 5 bases, J lost 10 bases, and 18 bases stayed unmatched. CDR3 length: 16 residues. Germline V lookup: CDR1 SGHRS, CDR2 YFSETQ. The CDR3 loop is CASRFGTGRQGETIYF. In nucleotides, the CDR3 is TGCGCCAGCAGATTCGGGACCGGGAGACAGGGTGAGACCATATATTTT.